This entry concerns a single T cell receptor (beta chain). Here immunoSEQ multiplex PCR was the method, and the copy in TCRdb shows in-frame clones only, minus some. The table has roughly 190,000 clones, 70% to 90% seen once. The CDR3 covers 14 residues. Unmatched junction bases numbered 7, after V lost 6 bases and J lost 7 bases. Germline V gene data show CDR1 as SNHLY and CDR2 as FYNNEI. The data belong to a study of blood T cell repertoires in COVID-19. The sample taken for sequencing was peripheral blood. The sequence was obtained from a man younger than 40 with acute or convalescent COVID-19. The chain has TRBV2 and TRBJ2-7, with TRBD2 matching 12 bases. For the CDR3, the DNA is TGTGCCAGCAGAAGACTAGCGGGGGCGGCTGAGCAGTACTTC. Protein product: CASRRLAGAAEQYF.